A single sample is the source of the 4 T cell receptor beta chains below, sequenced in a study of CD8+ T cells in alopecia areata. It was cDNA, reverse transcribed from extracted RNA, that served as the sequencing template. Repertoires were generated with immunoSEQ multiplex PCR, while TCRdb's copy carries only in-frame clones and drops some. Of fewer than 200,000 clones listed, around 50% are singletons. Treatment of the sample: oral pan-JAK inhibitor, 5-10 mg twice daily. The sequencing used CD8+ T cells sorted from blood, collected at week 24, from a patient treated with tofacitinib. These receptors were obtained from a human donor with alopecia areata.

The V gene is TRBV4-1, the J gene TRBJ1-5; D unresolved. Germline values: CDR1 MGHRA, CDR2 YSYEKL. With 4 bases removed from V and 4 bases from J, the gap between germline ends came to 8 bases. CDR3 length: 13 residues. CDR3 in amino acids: CASSPTGNQPQHF. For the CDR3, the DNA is TGCGCCAGCAGCCCTACGGGGAATCAGCCCCAGCATTTT.

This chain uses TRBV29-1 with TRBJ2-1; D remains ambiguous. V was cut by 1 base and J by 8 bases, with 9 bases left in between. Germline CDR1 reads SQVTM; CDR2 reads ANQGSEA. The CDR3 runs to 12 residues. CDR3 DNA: TGCAGCGTTGAAGGTATACGGGATGAGCAGTTCTTC. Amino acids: CSVEGIRDEQFF.

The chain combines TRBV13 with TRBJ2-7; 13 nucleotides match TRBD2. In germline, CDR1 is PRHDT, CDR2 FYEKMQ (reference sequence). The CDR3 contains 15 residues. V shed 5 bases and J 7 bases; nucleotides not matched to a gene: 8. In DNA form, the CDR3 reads TGTGCCAGCAGCCTTGGACTAGCGGGGGCCGTGGAGCAGTACTTC. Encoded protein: CASSLGLAGAVEQYF. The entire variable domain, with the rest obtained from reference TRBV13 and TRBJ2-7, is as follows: AAGVIQSPRHLIKEKRETATLKCYPIPRHDTVYWYQQGPGQDPQFLISFYEKMQSDKGSIPDRFSAQQFSDYHSELNMSSLELGDSALYFCASSLGLAGAVEQYFGPGTRLTVT.

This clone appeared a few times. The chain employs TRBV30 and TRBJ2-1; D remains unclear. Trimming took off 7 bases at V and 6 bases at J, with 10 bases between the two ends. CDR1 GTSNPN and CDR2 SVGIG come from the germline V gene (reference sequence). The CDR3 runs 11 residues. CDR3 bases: TGTGCCTACGGTAATCTCAATGAGCAGTTCTTC. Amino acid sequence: CAYGNLNEQFF. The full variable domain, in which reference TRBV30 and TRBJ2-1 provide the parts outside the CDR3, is SQTIHQWPATLVQPVGSPLSLECTVEGTSNPNLYWYRQAAGRGLQLLFYSVGIGQISSEVPQNLSASRPQDRQFILSSKKLLLSDSGFYLCAYGNLNEQFFGPGTRLTVL.